The entry that follows covers one T cell receptor beta chain sequence. This entry belongs to a study of control samples from healthy donors and cancer patients. Repertoires were generated with immunoSEQ multiplex PCR, while TCRdb's copy carries only in-frame clones and drops some. The top ten hold around 4.9% of the sample, which has some 160,000 clones, approximately 91% seen once. V was trimmed by 1 base and J by 2 bases, leaving 16 bases between them. This CDR3 contains 17 residues. Germline V CDR1 and CDR2: KGHSH, LQKENI. The TCR originated in a man aged 25-45 years in good health. The chain is built from TRBV18 and TRBJ2-3; D uncertain. The sequenced material came from blood. The CDR3 here is CASSPQGHPIFTDTQYF. Written as DNA, the CDR3 is TGTGCCAGCTCACCACAGGGTCACCCGATATTCACAGATACGCAGTATTTT.